This TCR beta chain was sequenced during a study of PD-L1 blockade in urothelial cancer. Turning to the study itself: Atezolizumab therapy began for patients at some point between 2014 and 2015, dosed at 1,200 mg intravenously every 3 weeks.

The V end lost 5 bases, the J end lost 3 bases, and 7 bases lay between the germline ends. Looked up from germline, CDR1 is SEHNR and CDR2 is FQNEAQ (reference sequence). The CDR3 consists of 13 residues. This clone has a single count. Metastatic or locally advanced urothelial carcinoma was present in the patients. Sequencing used immunoSEQ multiplex PCR; TCRdb keeps in-frame clones, though not all of them. The table lists some 30,000 clones, more than 75% of them singletons. The clonotype was recovered from a man aged 50 to 60 with urothelial cancer. This sequence joins TRBV7-9 and TRBJ2-2; D gene uncertain. The source material was PBMCs, sampled around atezolizumab (anti-PD-L1) treatment. The CDR3 DNA is TGTGCCAGCAGCCCCTACGACACCGGGGAGCTGTTTTTT. Translated: CASSPYDTGELFF.